The rows below give T cell receptor beta chains drawn from one sample of a study of cytomegalovirus exposure and HLA in healthy donors. Method: immunoSEQ multiplex PCR; TCRdb's copy keeps in-frame clones and lacks some. Of about 190,000 clones detected, approximately 80% appear once; the ten largest clones hold around 1.9%. Sequenced: PBMCs. Every receptor here comes from a woman younger than 35 in good health and CMV-seropositive. The CDR3 runs from the conserved cysteine through the conserved F or W. Fields, in order: D gene, V gene, CDR3 length, clone size, J gene, CDR3 DNA, CDR3 protein. The D gene is left open where the match is weak. Some rows have no size entry. The others give once, few or many, or a class for an expanded clone.

>TRBD1|TRBV28|18|.|TRBJ1-2
TGTGCCAGCAGTCCCCCAGGGGGGTTCTCCGATCTCAACTATGGCTACACCTTC
CASSPPGGFSDLNYGYTF
>.|TRBV21-1|11|.|TRBJ1-2
TGTGCCAGTAACCCAGGAGGAGGCTACACCTTC
CASNPGGGYTF
>TRBD1|TRBV9|17|.|TRBJ2-2
TGTGCCAGCAGCGTAGCCCTGACAGGGTCGTACACCGGGGAGCTGTTTTTT
CASSVALTGSYTGELFF
>.|TRBV28|14|once|TRBJ2-7
TGTGCCAGCAAGGGACACAGGGTCCTCTACGAGCAGTACTTC
CASKGHRVLYEQYF
>TRBD2|TRBV18|17|.|TRBJ2-1
TGTGCCAGCTCACGCGCCTCTAGCGGGGGATCCTACAATGAGCAGTTCTTC
CASSRASSGGSYNEQFF
>TRBD1|TRBV7-3|14|.|TRBJ1-1
TGTGCCAGCAGTCGCAGGGGGGTTTTGGCTGAAGCTTTCTTT
CASSRRGVLAEAFF
>TRBD2|TRBV15|16|.|TRBJ2-2
TGTGCCACCAGCAGAGTTCGGGGGGTGAACACCGGGGAGCTGTTTTTT
CATSRVRGVNTGELFF
>.|TRBV5-1|14|.|TRBJ2-3
TGCGCCAGCAGCTTGCGGTATAGCACAGATACGCAGTATTTT
CASSLRYSTDTQYF
>.|TRBV5-4|14|.|TRBJ2-1
TGTGCCAGCAGCTTCCGCGGGGGCTCCAATGAGCAGTTCTTC
CASSFRGGSNEQFF
>.|TRBV19|12|.|TRBJ1-2
TGTGCCAGTAGTATAGAGGGGAGGGGCTACACCTTC
CASSIEGRGYTF
>.|TRBV5-6|14|few|TRBJ1-2
TGTGCCAGCAACGAAAAGGGGTTTATCCTGGGCTACACCTTC
CASNEKGFILGYTF
>TRBD2|TRBV9|18|.|TRBJ2-5
TGTGCCAGCAGCGGACGGACTAGCGGGGGGGGGTACCAAGAGACCCAGTACTTC
CASSGRTSGGGYQETQYF
>TRBD1|TRBV6-4|13|.|TRBJ1-5
TGTGCCAGCAGCCAGGGGGAAGGACAGCCCCAGCATTTT
CASSQGEGQPQHF
>.|TRBV4-1|17|.|TRBJ2-2
TGCGCCAGCAGCCAAGGCGGTCGAGAGGGGGACACCGGGGAGCTGTTTTTT
CASSQGGREGDTGELFF
>.|TRBV4-1|18|.|TRBJ2-4
TGCGCCAGCAGCCAAGGGGAACAGGGCCTACTAGCCAAAAACATTCAGTACTTC
CASSQGEQGLLAKNIQYF
>TRBD1|TRBV7-6|14|.|TRBJ2-5
TGTGCCAGCAGCTCCCAGGGGGCGAGGGAGACCCAGTACTTC
CASSSQGARETQYF
>.|TRBV7-3|13|.|TRBJ1-1
TGTGCCAGCAGCTTAAACTCATACACTGAAGCTTTCTTT
CASSLNSYTEAFF
>.|TRBV4-1|15|.|TRBJ1-2
TGCGCCAGCAGCCAAGGTTATAGGTCCGAGGGGGTCTACACCTTC
CASSQGYRSEGVYTF
>.|TRBV5-1|14|.|TRBJ2-4
TGCGCCAGCAGCTTGGAATCGGGACTGGGAAGTCAGTACTTC
CASSLESGLGSQYF
>.|TRBV28|11|few|TRBJ1-1
TGTGCCAGCAGTTTTAATGCTGAAGCTTTCTTT
CASSFNAEAFF
>TRBD1|TRBV28|19|.|TRBJ2-2
TGTGCCAGCAGTACCGGGACAGCAGTTATAAACCAAAACACCGGGGAGCTGTTTTTT
CASSTGTAVINQNTGELFF
>.|TRBV5-6|13|.|TRBJ2-2
TGTGCCAGCAGCTGGGGGACTACCGGGGAGCTGTTTTTT
CASSWGTTGELFF
>.|TRBV13|15|.|TRBJ2-4
TGTGCCAGCAGCCAAGAGGGACACGCCAAAAACAGTCAGTACTTC
CASSQEGHAKNSQYF
>.|TRBV20-1|11|once|TRBJ2-3
TGCAGTGCTGGGGAGGCAGATACGCAGTATTTT
CSAGEADTQYF
>.|TRBV6-5|12|.|TRBJ2-7
TGTGCCAGCAGCTTCGACGGGTACGAGCAGTACTTC
CASSFDGYEQYF
>TRBD1|TRBV2|14|.|TRBJ2-2
TGTGCCAGCCCGACAGGGTCGAACACCGGGGAGCTGTTTTTT
CASPTGSNTGELFF
>.|TRBV9|13|.|TRBJ1-6
TGTGCCAGCAGCGAACAGGGTCTTTGGCCCCTCCACTTT
CASSEQGLWPLHF
>.|TRBV6-5|16|.|TRBJ1-2
TGTGCCAGCAGTTACGCTCGAAGACAGGACATTTATGGCTACACCTTC
CASSYARRQDIYGYTF
>TRBD1|TRBV6-6|15|.|TRBJ2-3
TGTGCCAGCAGTTACGAGGGGGCGAGCACAGATACGCAGTATTTT
CASSYEGASTDTQYF
>TRBD1|TRBV7-9|15|few|TRBJ1-2
TGTGCCAGCAGCTATCCCGGGACAGGGATCTATGGCTACACCTTC
CASSYPGTGIYGYTF
>TRBD1|TRBV15|17|.|TRBJ2-3
TGTGCCACCAGCAGCTGGACAGGGGATGGAAGGACAGATACGCAGTATTTT
CATSSWTGDGRTDTQYF
>TRBD1|TRBV5-4|17|.|TRBJ1-6
TGTGCCAGCAGAACGACAGGGGTGAGCCTTGTGGAATCACCCCTCCACTTT
CASRTTGVSLVESPLHF
>TRBD1|TRBV5-1|13|once|TRBJ2-7
TGCGCCAGCTCCCGGGACAGGGGATACGAGCAGTACTTC
CASSRDRGYEQYF
>TRBD1|TRBV6-1|15|.|TRBJ1-1
TGTGCCAGCTCTCTGGTGGGCAGGGGGCTCACTGAAGCTTTCTTT
CASSLVGRGLTEAFF
>.|TRBV30|13|.|TRBJ2-7
TGTGCCTGGGGCGGGATACTAACCTACGAGCAGTACTTC
CAWGGILTYEQYF
>TRBD1|TRBV7-9|13|.|TRBJ1-2
TGTGCCAGCAGCACAGGGGCGGTCTATGGCTACACCTTC
CASSTGAVYGYTF
>.|TRBV2|14|.|TRBJ1-1
TGTGCCAGCAGTTCCCAGCGAATGAACACTGAAGCTTTCTTT
CASSSQRMNTEAFF
>.|TRBV6-5|14|.|TRBJ2-6
TGTGCCACCCAACATACCTCTGGGGCCAACGTCCTGACTTTC
CATQHTSGANVLTF
>.|TRBV10-3|17|.|TRBJ1-5
TGTGCCATCAGTGAGTCGATTGGGCAGGGTAACAATCAGCCCCAGCATTTT
CAISESIGQGNNQPQHF
>.|TRBV28|13|.|TRBJ1-1
TGTGCCAGCAGTGGACAGCCTCTGTCTGAAGCTTTCTTT
CASSGQPLSEAFF
>TRBD1|TRBV9|15|.|TRBJ1-2
TGTGCCAGCAGCGTAGGACAGGGGGGGTCCTATGGCTACACCTTC
CASSVGQGGSYGYTF
>TRBD1|TRBV18|15|.|TRBJ2-1
TGTGCCAGCTCACCGCCGGACAGGGACGGTTTTGAGCAGTTCTTC
CASSPPDRDGFEQFF